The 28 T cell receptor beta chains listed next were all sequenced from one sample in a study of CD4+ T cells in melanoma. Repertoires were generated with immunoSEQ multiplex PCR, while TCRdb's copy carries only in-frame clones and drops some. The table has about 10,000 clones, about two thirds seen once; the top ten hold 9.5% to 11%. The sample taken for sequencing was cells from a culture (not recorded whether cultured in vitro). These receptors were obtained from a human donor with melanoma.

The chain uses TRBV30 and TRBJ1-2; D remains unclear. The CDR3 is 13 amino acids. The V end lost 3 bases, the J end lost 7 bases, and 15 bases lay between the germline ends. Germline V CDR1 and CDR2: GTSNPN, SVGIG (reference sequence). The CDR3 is CAWRGPPSGGYTF. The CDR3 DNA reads TGTGCCTGGAGAGGACCACCGAGTGGTGGCTACACCTTC.

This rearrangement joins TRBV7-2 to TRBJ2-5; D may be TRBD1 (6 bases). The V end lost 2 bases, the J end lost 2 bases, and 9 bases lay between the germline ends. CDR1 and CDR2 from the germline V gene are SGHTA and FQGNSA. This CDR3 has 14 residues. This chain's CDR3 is CASSLTGQQETQYF. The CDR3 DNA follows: TGTGCCAGCAGCTTAACCGGACAGCAAGAGACCCAGTACTTC.

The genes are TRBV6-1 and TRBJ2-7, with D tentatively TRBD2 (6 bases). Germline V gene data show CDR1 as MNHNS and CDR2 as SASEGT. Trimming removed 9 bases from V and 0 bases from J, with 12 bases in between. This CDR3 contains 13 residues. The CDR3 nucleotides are TGTGCCAGTCTCAAGCGGGCCTCCTACGAGCAGTACTTC. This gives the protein CASLKRASYEQYF.

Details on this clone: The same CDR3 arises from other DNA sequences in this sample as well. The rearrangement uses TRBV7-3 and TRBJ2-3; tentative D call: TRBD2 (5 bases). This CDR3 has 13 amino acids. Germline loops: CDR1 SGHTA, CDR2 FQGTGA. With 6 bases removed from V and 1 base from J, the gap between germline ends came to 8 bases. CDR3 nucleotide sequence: TGTGCCAGCAGTTTAGCGCGCACAGATACGCAGTATTTT. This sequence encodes CASSLARTDTQYF. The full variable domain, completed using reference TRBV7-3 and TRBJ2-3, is GAGVSQTPSNKVTEKGKYVELRCDPISGHTALYWYRQSLGQGPEFLIYFQGTGAADDSGLPNDRFFAVRPEGSVSTLKIQRTERGDSAVYLCASSLARTDTQYFGPGTRLTVL.

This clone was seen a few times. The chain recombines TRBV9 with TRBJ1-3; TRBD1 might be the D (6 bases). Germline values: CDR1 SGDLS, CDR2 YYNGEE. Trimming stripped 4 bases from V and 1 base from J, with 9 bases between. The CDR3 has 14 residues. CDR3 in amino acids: CASSTTGSGNTIYF. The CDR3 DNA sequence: TGTGCCAGCAGCACCACAGGGTCTGGAAACACCATATATTTT.

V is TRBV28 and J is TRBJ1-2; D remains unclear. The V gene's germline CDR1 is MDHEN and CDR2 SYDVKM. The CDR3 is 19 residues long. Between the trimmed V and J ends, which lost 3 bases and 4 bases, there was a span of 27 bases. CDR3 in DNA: TGTGCCAGCAGTTTGGCTCCCCGGCAGGTCACCCGAAATCGCTATGGCTACACCTTC. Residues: CASSLAPRQVTRNRYGYTF.

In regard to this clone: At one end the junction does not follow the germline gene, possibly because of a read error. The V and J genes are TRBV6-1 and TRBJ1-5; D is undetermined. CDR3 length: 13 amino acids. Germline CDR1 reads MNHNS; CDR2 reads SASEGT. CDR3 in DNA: TGCGCCAGCAGTGCGGGTGAGGGACAGCCCCAGCATTTT. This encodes CASSAGEGQPQHF.

CDR3 bases: TGCGCCAGCAGCCGTTACGGGGCTGGAAACACCATATATTTT. This sequence encodes CASSRYGAGNTIYF. V gene TRBV4-1 combines with J gene TRBJ1-3; no clear D. The germline CDR1 and CDR2 sequences are MGHRA and YSYEKL. There are 14 residues in the CDR3. V gave up 4 bases and J gave up 2 bases, with 9 bases separating them.

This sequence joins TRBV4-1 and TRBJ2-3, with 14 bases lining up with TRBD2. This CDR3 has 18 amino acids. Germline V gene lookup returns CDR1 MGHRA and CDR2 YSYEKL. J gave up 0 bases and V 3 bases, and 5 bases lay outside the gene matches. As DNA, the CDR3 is TGCGCCAGCAGCCAGCGACTAGCGGGGGGGCAGAGCACAGATACGCAGTATTTT. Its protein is CASSQRLAGGQSTDTQYF.

The CDR3 region has the DNA TGTGCCAGCAGTTACCGGACTAGCGGTTTGACCCAGTACTTC. Translated: CASSYRTSGLTQYF. The chain is built from TRBV6-5 and TRBJ2-5; the match to TRBD2 covers 10 bases. Germline V gene sequence: CDR1 MNHEY, CDR2 SVGAGI. The CDR3 covers 14 residues. The V and J ends lost 2 bases and 7 bases, in that order; junction bases with no gene match: 4.

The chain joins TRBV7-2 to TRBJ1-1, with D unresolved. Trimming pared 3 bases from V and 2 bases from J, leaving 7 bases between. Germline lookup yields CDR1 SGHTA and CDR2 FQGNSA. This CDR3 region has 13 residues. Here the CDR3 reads CASSFTANTEAFF. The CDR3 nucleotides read TGTGCCAGCAGCTTTACAGCCAACACTGAAGCTTTCTTT.

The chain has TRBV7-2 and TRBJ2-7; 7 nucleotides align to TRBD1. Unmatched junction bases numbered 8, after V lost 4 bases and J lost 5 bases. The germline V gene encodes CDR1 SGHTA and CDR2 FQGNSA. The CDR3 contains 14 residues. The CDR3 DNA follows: TGTGCCAGCAGCTCAACCCGACAGGGCCACGAGCAGTACTTC. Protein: CASSSTRQGHEQYF. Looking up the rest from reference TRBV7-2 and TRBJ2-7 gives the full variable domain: GAGVSQSPSNKVTEKGKDVELRCDPISGHTALYWYRQSLGQGLEFLIYFQGNSAPDKSGLPSDRFSAERTGGSVSTLTIQRTQQEDSAVYLCASSSTRQGHEQYFGPGTRLTVT.

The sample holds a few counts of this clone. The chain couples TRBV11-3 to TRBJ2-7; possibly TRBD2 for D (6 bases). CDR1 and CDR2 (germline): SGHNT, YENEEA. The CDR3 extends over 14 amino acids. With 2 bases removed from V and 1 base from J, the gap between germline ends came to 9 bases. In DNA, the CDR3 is TGTGCCAGCAGCTTATCGGGGGTTTCCTACGAGCAGTACTTC. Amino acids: CASSLSGVSYEQYF.

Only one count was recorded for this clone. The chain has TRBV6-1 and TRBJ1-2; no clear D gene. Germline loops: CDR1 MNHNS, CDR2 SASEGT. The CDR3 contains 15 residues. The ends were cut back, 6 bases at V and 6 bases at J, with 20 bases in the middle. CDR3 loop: CASRRVGISRDGYTF. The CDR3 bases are TGTGCCAGCAGGAGGGTCGGGATTTCGAGGGATGGCTACACCTTC.

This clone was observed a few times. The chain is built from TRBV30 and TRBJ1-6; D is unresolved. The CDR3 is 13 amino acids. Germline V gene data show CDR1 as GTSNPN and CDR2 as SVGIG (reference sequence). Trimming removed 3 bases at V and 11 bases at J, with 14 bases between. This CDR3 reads CAWRKTTVPPLHF. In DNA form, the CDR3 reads TGTGCCTGGAGAAAAACCACAGTCCCACCCCTCCACTTT.

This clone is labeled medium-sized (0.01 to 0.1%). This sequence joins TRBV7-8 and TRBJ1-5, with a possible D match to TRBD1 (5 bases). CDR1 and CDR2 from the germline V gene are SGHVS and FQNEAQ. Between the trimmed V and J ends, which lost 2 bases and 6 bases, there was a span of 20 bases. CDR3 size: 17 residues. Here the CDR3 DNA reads TGTGCCAGCAGCTTATCAGCGCGGGGGTTCTCAGGTCAGCCCCAGCATTTT. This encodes CASSLSARGFSGQPQHF.

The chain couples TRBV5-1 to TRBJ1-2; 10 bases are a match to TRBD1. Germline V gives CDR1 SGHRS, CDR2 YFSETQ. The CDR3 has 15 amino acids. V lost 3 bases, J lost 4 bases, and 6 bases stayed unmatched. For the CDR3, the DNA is TGCGCCAGCAGCTCGGGACAGGGGATTATCTATGGCTACACCTTC. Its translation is CASSSGQGIIYGYTF.

CDR3 sequence: CASRQVGGLPYEQYF. The CDR3, as DNA: TGTGCCAGCAGGCAGGTCGGGGGACTCCCCTACGAGCAGTACTTC. The rearrangement joins TRBV27 to TRBJ2-7; the D gene is possibly TRBD2 (6 bases). CDR1 is MNHEY and CDR2 is SMNVEV in the germline V gene (reference sequence). The CDR3 is 15 residues long. Deletions cut 6 bases from V and 2 bases from J, with 17 bases between.

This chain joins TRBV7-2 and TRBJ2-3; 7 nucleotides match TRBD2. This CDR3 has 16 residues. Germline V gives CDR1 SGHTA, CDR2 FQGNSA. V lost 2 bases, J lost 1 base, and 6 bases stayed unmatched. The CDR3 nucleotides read TGTGCCAGCAGCTTATCGCTAGCGGAAGGCACAGATACGCAGTATTTT. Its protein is CASSLSLAEGTDTQYF.

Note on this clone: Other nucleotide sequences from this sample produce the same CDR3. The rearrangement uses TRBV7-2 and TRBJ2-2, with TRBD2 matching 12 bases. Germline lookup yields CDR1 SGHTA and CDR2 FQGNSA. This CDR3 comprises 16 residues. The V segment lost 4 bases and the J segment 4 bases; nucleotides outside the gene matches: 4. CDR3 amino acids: CASSSGLAGPTGELFF. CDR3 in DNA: TGTGCCAGCAGCTCGGGACTAGCGGGCCCCACCGGGGAGCTGTTTTTT.

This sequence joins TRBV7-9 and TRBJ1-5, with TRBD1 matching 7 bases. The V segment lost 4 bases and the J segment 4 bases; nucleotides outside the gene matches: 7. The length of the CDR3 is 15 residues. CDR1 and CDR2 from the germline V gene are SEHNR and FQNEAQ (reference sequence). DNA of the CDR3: TGTGCCAGCAGCTCGACAGGGCCGGGAAATCAGCCCCAGCATTTT. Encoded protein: CASSSTGPGNQPQHF.

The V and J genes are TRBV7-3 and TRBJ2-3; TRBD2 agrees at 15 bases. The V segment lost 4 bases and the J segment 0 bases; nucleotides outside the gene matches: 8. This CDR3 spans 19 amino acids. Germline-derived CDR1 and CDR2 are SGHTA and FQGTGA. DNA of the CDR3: TGTGCCAGCAGCTCGAGCGGGACTAGCGGGGGGCTCAGCACAGATACGCAGTATTTT. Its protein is CASSSSGTSGGLSTDTQYF.

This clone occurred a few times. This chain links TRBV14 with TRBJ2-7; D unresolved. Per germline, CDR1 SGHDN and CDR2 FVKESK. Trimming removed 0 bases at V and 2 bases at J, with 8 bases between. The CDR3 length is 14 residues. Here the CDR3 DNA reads TGTGCCAGCAGCCAAGACTCCGTTCCCTACGAGCAGTACTTC. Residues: CASSQDSVPYEQYF.

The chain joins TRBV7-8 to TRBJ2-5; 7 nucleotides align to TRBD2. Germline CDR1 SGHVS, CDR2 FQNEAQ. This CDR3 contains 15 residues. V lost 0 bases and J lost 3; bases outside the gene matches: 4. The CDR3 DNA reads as TGTGCCAGCAGCTTAGCAATGGGGAGGGAAGAGACCCAGTACTTC. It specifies CASSLAMGREETQYF.

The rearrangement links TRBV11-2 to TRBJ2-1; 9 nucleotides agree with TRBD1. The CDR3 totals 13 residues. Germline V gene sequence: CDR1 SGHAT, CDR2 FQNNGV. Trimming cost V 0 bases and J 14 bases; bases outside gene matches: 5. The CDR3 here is CASSLDLGDREFF. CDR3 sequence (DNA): TGTGCCAGCAGCTTAGATCTGGGGGACAGGGAGTTCTTC.

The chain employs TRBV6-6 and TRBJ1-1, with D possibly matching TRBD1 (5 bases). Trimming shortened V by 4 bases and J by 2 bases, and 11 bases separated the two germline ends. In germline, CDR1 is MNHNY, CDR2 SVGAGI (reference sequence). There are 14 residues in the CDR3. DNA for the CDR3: TGTGCCAGCAGTTTATCGACAGTAAACACTGAAGCTTTCTTT. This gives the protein CASSLSTVNTEAFF.

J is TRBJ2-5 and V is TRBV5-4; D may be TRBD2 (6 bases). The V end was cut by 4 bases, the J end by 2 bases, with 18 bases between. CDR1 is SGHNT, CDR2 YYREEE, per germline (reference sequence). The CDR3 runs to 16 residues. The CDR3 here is CASSPRPGLDQETQYF. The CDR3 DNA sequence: TGTGCCAGCAGCCCTAGGCCGGGACTGGATCAAGAGACCCAGTACTTC.

CDR3: CASSVRIGSASSYEQYF. Written as DNA, the CDR3 is TGTGCCAGCAGTGTGAGAATCGGCAGCGCGAGCTCCTACGAGCAGTACTTC. The J gene is TRBJ2-7, the V gene TRBV6-1, with D unresolved. The CDR3 consists of 17 residues. The V end was cut by 4 bases, the J end by 0 bases, with 19 bases between. The germline CDR1 and CDR2 sequences are MNHNS and SASEGT.